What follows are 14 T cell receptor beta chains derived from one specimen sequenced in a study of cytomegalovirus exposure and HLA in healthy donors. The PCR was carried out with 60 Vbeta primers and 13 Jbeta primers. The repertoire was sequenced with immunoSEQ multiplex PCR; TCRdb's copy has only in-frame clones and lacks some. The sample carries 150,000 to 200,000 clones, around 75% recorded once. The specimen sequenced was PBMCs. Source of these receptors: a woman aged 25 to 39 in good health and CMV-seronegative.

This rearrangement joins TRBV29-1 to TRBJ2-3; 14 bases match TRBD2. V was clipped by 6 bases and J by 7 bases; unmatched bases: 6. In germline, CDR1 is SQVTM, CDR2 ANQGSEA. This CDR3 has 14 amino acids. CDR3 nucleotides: TGCAGCGTCGCGGGACTAGCGGGAGTGAATACGCAGTATTTT. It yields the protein CSVAGLAGVNTQYF.

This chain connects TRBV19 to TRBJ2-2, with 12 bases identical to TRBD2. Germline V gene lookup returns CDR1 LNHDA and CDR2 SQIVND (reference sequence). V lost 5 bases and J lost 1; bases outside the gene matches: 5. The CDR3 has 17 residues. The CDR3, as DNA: TGTGCCAGTAGTCCGGGACTAGCGGGTGGGAACACCGGGGAGCTGTTTTTT. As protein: CASSPGLAGGNTGELFF.

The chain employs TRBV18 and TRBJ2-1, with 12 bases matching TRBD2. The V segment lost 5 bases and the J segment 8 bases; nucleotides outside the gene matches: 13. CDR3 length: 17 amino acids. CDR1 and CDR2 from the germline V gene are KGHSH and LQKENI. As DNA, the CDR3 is TGTGCCAGCTCAGAACGACCGACTAGCGGGAGTTCTGATGAGCAGTTCTTC. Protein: CASSERPTSGSSDEQFF.

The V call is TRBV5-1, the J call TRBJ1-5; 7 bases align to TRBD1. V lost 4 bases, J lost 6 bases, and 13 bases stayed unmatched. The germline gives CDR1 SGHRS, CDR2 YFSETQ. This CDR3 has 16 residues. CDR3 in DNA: TGCGCCAGCAGCCCCCTTGAAGGGGGCGCAGGTCAGCCCCAGCATTTT. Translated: CASSPLEGGAGQPQHF.

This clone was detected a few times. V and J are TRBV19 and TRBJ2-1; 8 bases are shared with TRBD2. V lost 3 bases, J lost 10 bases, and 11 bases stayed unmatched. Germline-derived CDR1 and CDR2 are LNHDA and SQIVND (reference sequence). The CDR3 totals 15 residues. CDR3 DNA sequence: TGTGCCAGTAGTATTAAAGCGGGAGTCTCTCAGGAGCAGTTCTTC. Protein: CASSIKAGVSQEQFF.

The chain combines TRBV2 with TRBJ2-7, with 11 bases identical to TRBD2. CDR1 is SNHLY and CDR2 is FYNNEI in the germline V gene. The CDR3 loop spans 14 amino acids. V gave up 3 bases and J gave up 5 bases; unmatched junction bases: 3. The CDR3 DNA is TGTGCCAGCAGTGAGACGACTAGCGGGAACGAGCAGTACTTC. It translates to CASSETTSGNEQYF.

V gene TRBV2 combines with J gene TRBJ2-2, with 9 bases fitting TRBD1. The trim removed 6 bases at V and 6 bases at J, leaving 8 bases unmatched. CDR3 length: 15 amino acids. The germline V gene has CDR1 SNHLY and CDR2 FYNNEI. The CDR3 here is CASRNRGRLSGELFF. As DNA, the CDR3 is TGTGCCAGCAGAAACAGGGGGCGTCTGTCCGGGGAGCTGTTTTTT.

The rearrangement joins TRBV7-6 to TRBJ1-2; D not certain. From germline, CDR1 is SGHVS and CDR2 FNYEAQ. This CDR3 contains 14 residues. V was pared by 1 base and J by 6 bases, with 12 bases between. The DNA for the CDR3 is TGTGCCAGCAGCTTAGGAGGGAGCCTCGATGGCTACACCTTC. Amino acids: CASSLGGSLDGYTF.

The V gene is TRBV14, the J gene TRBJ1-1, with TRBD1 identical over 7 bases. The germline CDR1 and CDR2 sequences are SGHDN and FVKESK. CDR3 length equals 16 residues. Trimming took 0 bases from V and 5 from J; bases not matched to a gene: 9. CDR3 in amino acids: CASSQDWQGDQTEAFF. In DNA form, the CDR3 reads TGTGCCAGCAGCCAAGATTGGCAGGGGGACCAAACTGAAGCTTTCTTT.

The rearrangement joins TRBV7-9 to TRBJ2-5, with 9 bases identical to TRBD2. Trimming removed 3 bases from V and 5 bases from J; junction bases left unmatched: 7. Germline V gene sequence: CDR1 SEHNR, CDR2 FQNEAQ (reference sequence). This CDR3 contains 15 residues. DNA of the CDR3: TGTGCCAGCAGCTTGGGATTAGCGGGAGAGGAGACCCAGTACTTC. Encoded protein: CASSLGLAGEETQYF.

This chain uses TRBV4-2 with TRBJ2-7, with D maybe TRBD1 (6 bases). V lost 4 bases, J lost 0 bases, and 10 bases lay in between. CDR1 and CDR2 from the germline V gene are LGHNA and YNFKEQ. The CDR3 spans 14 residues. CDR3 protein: CASSPRDNSYEQYF. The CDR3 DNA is TGTGCCAGCAGCCCCAGGGACAACTCCTACGAGCAGTACTTC.

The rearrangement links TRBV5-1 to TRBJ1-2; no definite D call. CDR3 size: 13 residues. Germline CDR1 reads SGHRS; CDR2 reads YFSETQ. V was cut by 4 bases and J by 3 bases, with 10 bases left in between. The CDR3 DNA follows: TGCGCCAGCAGCCCGGGAGGCGACTATGGCTACACCTTC. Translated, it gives CASSPGGDYGYTF.

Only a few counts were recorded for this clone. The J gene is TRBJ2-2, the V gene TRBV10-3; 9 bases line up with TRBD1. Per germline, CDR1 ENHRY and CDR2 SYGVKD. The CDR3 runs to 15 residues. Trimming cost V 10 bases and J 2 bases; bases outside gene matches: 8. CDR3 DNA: TGTGCCACCCGGGGGACAGGGAAAAACACCGGGGAGCTGTTTTTT. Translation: CATRGTGKNTGELFF.

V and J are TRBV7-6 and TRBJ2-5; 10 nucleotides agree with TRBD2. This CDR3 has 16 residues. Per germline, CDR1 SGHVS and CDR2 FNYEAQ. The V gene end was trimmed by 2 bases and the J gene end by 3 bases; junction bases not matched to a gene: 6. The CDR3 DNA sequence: TGTGCCAGCAGCTTATTTGGGCTAGCGGGAGAAGAGACCCAGTACTTC. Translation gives CASSLFGLAGEETQYF.